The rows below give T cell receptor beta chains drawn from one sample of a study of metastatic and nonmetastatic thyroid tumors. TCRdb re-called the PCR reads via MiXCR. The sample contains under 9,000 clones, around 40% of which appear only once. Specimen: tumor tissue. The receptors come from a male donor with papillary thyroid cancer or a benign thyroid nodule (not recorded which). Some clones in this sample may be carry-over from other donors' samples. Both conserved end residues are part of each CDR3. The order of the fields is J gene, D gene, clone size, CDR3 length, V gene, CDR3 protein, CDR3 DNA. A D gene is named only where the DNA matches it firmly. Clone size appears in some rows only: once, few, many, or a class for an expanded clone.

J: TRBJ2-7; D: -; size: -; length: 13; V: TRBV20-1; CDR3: CSARGGYSYEQYF; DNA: TGCAGTGCTAGAGGAGGTTACTCCTACGAGCAGTACTTC
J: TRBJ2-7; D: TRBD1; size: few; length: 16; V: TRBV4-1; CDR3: CASSQDLYRGIYEQYF; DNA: TGCGCCAGCAGCCAAGATCTATACAGGGGGATCTACGAGCAGTACTTC
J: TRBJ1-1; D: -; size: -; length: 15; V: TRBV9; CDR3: CASSVLGQPNTEAFF; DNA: TGTGCCAGCAGCGTCTTAGGACAGCCGAACACTGAAGCTTTCTTT
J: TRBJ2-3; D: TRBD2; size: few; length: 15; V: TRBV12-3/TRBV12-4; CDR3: CASSLASGITDTQYF; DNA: TGTGCCAGCAGTTTGGCTAGCGGGATCACAGATACGCAGTATTTT
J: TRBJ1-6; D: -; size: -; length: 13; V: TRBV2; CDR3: CASRRTENSPLHF; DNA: TGTGCCAGCAGGAGGACGGAAAATTCACCCCTCCACTTT
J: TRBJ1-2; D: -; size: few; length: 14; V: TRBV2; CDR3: CASRVSGGNYGYTF; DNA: TGTGCCAGCAGAGTGAGTGGTGGGAACTATGGCTACACCTTC
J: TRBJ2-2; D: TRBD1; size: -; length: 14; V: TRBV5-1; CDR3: CASGRTGFDGELFF; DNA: TGCGCCAGCGGTCGGACAGGGTTCGACGGGGAGCTGTTTTTT
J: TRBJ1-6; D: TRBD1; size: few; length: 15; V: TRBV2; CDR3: CASSGPGQGNSPLHF; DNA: TGTGCCAGCAGTGGACCGGGACAGGGGAATTCACCCCTCCACTTT
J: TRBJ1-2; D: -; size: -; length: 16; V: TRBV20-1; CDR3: CSARDRVLGETYGYTF; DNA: TGCAGTGCTAGAGATCGGGTCCTAGGGGAAACCTATGGCTACACCTTC
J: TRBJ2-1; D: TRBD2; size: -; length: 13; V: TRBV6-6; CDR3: CASSYSGLAWQFF; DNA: TGTGCCAGCAGTTACTCGGGACTAGCGTGGCAGTTCTTC
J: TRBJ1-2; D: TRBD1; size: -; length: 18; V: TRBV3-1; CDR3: CASRQGRDRGHPHYGYTF; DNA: TGTGCCAGCAGGCAGGGGAGGGACAGGGGCCACCCCCACTATGGCTACACCTTC
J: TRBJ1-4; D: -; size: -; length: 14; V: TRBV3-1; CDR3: CASSPSATNEKLFF; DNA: TGTGCCAGCAGCCCTAGTGCAACTAATGAAAAACTGTTTTTT
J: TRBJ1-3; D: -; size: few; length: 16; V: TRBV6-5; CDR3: CVSSSQGFPSGNTIYF; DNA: TGTGTCAGCAGTTCACAGGGTTTCCCCTCTGGAAACACCATATATTTT
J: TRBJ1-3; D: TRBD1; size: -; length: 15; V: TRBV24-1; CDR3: CATSDGDREVDTIYF; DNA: TGTGCCACCAGTGATGGGGACAGGGAAGTAGACACCATATATTTT